These T cell receptor beta chains were read from a single sample in a study of T cells in Graves' hyperthyroidism and ophthalmopathy. TCRdb independently ran MiXCR on the multiplex PCR reads; one entry per CDR3 protein. The sample lists some 490,000 distinct CDR3 sequences, 15% to 20% seen once, with 25% to 35% in the top ten. Sequenced input: blood. The source is a woman aged 25 to 39 with Graves' ophthalmopathy. The conserved cysteine and the conserved F or W are not part of the CDR3 here. The D gene is left open where the match is weak.

>TRBV11-2|.|TRBJ1-3
ASSLGSATNSGNTIY
>TRBV7-9|.|TRBJ2-7
ASSLSGSSGGFRYEQY
>TRBV7-6|.|TRBJ2-1
ASSSPGGGPLGGEQF
>TRBV6-2/TRBV6-3|.|TRBJ1-1
ASSYLLGQGITEAF
>TRBV14|.|TRBJ2-3
ASSQEDGGSRGGSTDTQY
>TRBV11-1|.|TRBJ2-5
ASSFKGGKTQY
>TRBV11-3|.|TRBJ2-3
ASTLSSGTQY
>TRBV2|.|TRBJ2-3
ASSGDSPTSTDTQY
>TRBV20-1|.|TRBJ2-3
SATRLTRSRGTDTQY
>TRBV4-3|.|TRBJ1-4
ASSQEKGWHGKLF
>TRBV28|.|TRBJ1-6
ASSPLGVLPLH
>TRBV7-6|TRBD1|TRBJ1-6
ASSLDPRGNSPLH
>TRBV6-1|TRBD1|TRBJ2-1
ASSPGQGENNEQF
>TRBV2|.|TRBJ2-1
ASSETDNEQF
>TRBV11-2|TRBD2|TRBJ2-7
ASSLGTSGSSWDEQY
>TRBV19|.|TRBJ1-2
ASTTGHRNYGYT
>TRBV2|.|TRBJ2-5
ASTRVETQY
>TRBV6-5|TRBD2|TRBJ2-5
ASSYPNEGGPRETQY
>TRBV5-8|TRBD2|TRBJ2-1
ASSLGGRLAGGANEQF
>TRBV7-2|.|TRBJ2-2
ASSHTDTTDANTGELF
>TRBV11-2|TRBD1|TRBJ2-7
ASTPGGQGASEQY
>TRBV19|.|TRBJ2-2
ASNVRVDGELF
>TRBV10-3|TRBD1|TRBJ1-1
AISGTGPRDTEAF
>TRBV28|.|TRBJ2-6
ASSLERGFPGANVLT
>TRBV29-1|TRBD1|TRBJ2-2
SVRDRANGELF
>TRBV28|.|TRBJ2-3
ASSPPGWADTQY
>TRBV18|TRBD2|TRBJ2-1
ASSRTSGSHEQF
>TRBV12-3/TRBV12-4|.|TRBJ1-5
ASSPRKGRYSNQPQH
>TRBV29-1|TRBD2|TRBJ2-3
NVERWREESDTQY
>TRBV2|.|TRBJ2-7
ASIGSSYEQY
>TRBV5-4|.|TRBJ2-7
ASSFFGSYEQY
>TRBV28|.|TRBJ2-1
ASRGERNPWRDEQF
>TRBV12-3/TRBV12-4|TRBD2|TRBJ2-3
ASSPSGGTDTQY